This T cell receptor beta chain emerged from a study of regulatory T cells in long-lasting Graves disease. Study at large: Less than 3 months of antithyroid drugs had been taken by newly diagnosed Graves' patients. General study findings and limits: Persistent disease was characterized by preferential usage of TRBV28, TRBJ1-2 and TRBJ2-5.

A note on this clonotype: What it binds is unknown.

This CDR3 comprises 12 residues. Trimming pared 8 bases from V and 10 bases from J, leaving 12 bases between. CDR1 MDHEN and CDR2 SYDVKM come from the germline V gene. Described time point: newly diagnosed GD, antithyroid drugs for less than 3 months. RNA isolated from PBMCs was used to make the TCR library. Staff took approximately 9.9 milliliters of peripheral blood and put it into EDTA tubes. The TCR beta library used iRepertoire HTBI primers with Arm-PCR amplification of CDR3. TCRdb used MiXCR to reprocess the multiplex PCR reads, holding one entry per CDR3 protein. The table has under 300,000 distinct CDR3 sequences, 18% seen once; the top ten hold roughly a fifth.

V and J are TRBV28 and TRBJ1-6, with D uncertain. This TCR was sampled from a female donor with Graves disease. This material consisted of peripheral blood mononuclear cells (PBMCs), taken at new diagnosis, from a patient treated with antithyroid drugs. The CDR3 DNA follows: TGTGCCAGCGGTCCGACGAGGTCACCCCTCCACTTT. Amino acids: CASGPTRSPLHF.